The rows below give T cell receptor beta chains drawn from one sample of a study of T cell responses to AZD1222 COVID-19 vaccine. Sequencing was performed with immunoSEQ multiplex PCR; in TCRdb, only in-frame clones are kept and a portion is missing. The table records about 170,000 clones, approximately 93% of them present only once. Sequencing used peripheral blood, obtained on day 0 of AZD1222 vaccination. The source of these receptors is an adult in good health. The CDR3 runs from the conserved cysteine through the conserved F or W. A D gene is named only where the DNA matches it firmly. Clone sizes are given selectively: once, few, many, or a class where the clone is expanded.

J gene: TRBJ2-1; D gene: NA; V gene: TRBV7-8; clone size: NA; CDR3 protein: CASSKRRVNEQFF; CDR3 DNA: TGTGCCAGCAGCAAACGGCGAGTGAATGAGCAGTTCTTC
J gene: TRBJ1-5; D gene: NA; V gene: TRBV4-1; clone size: NA; CDR3 protein: CASSQVVGNQPQHF; CDR3 DNA: TGCGCCAGCAGCCAAGTTGTAGGTAATCAGCCCCAGCATTTT
J gene: TRBJ2-3; D gene: NA; V gene: TRBV30; clone size: NA; CDR3 protein: CAGTLRGSDTQYF; CDR3 DNA: TGTGCCGGGACCCTGAGGGGGTCAGATACGCAGTATTTT
J gene: TRBJ2-5; D gene: NA; V gene: TRBV7-5; clone size: NA; CDR3 protein: CVASWFPLPLVLQETQYF; CDR3 DNA: TGTGTCGCCTCTTGGTTCCCTCTTCCGCTAGTCCTCCAAGAGACCCAGTACTTC
J gene: TRBJ1-3; D gene: NA; V gene: TRBV3-1/TRBV3-2; clone size: NA; CDR3 protein: CASSQGTAASGNTIYF; CDR3 DNA: TGTGCCAGCAGCCAAGGGACGGCCGCCTCTGGAAACACCATATATTTT
J gene: TRBJ1-2; D gene: NA; V gene: TRBV2; clone size: once; CDR3 protein: CASSERSGTYGYTF; CDR3 DNA: TGTGCCAGCAGTGAACGGTCAGGGACCTATGGCTACACCTTC
J gene: TRBJ2-7; D gene: NA; V gene: TRBV27; clone size: NA; CDR3 protein: CASSLSRVTASYEQYF; CDR3 DNA: TGTGCCAGCAGTTTATCTAGGGTTACGGCATCCTACGAGCAGTACTTC
J gene: TRBJ2-7; D gene: TRBD2; V gene: TRBV6-1; clone size: NA; CDR3 protein: CASSEGFAGLLYEQYF; CDR3 DNA: TGTGCCAGCAGTGAAGGCTTCGCGGGACTACTCTACGAGCAGTACTTC
J gene: TRBJ1-2; D gene: NA; V gene: TRBV9; clone size: NA; CDR3 protein: CASSVGDGYGYTF; CDR3 DNA: TGTGCCAGCAGCGTAGGGGACGGTTATGGCTACACCTTC
J gene: TRBJ1-3; D gene: NA; V gene: TRBV6-5; clone size: NA; CDR3 protein: CASSYSWDSSGNTIYF; CDR3 DNA: TGTGCCAGCAGTTACTCATGGGACTCCTCTGGAAACACCATATATTTT
J gene: TRBJ1-2; D gene: NA; V gene: TRBV6-5; clone size: NA; CDR3 protein: CASTEGPYGYTF; CDR3 DNA: TGTGCCAGCACCGAAGGCCCATATGGCTACACCTTC
J gene: TRBJ2-4; D gene: TRBD1; V gene: TRBV3-1/TRBV3-2; clone size: NA; CDR3 protein: CASSQGLGQGAF; CDR3 DNA: TGTGCCAGCAGCCAAGGATTGGGACAGGGGGCCTTC
J gene: TRBJ2-7; D gene: TRBD2; V gene: TRBV10-2; clone size: NA; CDR3 protein: CASTLSIAGALNEQYF; CDR3 DNA: TGCGCCAGCACCCTATCTATAGCGGGAGCGCTGAACGAGCAGTACTTC
J gene: TRBJ2-5; D gene: NA; V gene: TRBV11-2; clone size: NA; CDR3 protein: CASSLEAVSETQYF; CDR3 DNA: TGTGCCAGCAGCTTAGAAGCGGTGTCTGAGACCCAGTACTTC
J gene: TRBJ1-1; D gene: NA; V gene: TRBV3-1/TRBV3-2; clone size: NA; CDR3 protein: CASSQEIRNTEAFF; CDR3 DNA: TGTGCCAGCAGCCAAGAGATCAGGAACACTGAAGCTTTCTTT
J gene: TRBJ1-3; D gene: NA; V gene: TRBV21-1; clone size: NA; CDR3 protein: CASSKVKGSGNTIYF; CDR3 DNA: TGTGCCAGCAGCAAAGTTAAGGGGTCGGGAAACACCATATATTTT
J gene: TRBJ1-1; D gene: NA; V gene: TRBV15; clone size: NA; CDR3 protein: CATSRQGEAFF; CDR3 DNA: TGTGCCACCAGCAGACAGGGTGAGGCTTTCTTT
J gene: TRBJ1-5; D gene: NA; V gene: TRBV18; clone size: NA; CDR3 protein: CASSPGNNQPQHF; CDR3 DNA: TGTGCCAGCTCCCCGGGCAACAATCAGCCCCAGCATTTT
J gene: TRBJ1-1; D gene: TRBD1; V gene: TRBV6-5; clone size: NA; CDR3 protein: CASSWDRDSPHTEAFF; CDR3 DNA: TGTGCCAGCAGTTGGGACCGGGACAGTCCTCACACTGAAGCTTTCTTT
J gene: TRBJ1-1; D gene: NA; V gene: TRBV5-5; clone size: NA; CDR3 protein: CASSLASGGAEAFF; CDR3 DNA: TGTGCCAGCAGCCTGGCCTCGGGAGGGGCTGAAGCTTTCTTT
J gene: TRBJ1-2; D gene: NA; V gene: TRBV29-1; clone size: few; CDR3 protein: CSVDDTGYGYTF; CDR3 DNA: TGCAGCGTCGACGACACCGGATATGGCTACACCTTC
J gene: TRBJ2-1; D gene: TRBD2; V gene: TRBV10-2; clone size: NA; CDR3 protein: CASSESLAGGYNEQFF; CDR3 DNA: TGCGCCAGCAGTGAGTCGCTAGCGGGAGGCTACAATGAGCAGTTCTTC
J gene: TRBJ1-2; D gene: TRBD1; V gene: TRBV5-1; clone size: NA; CDR3 protein: CASSLAMDRGLYGYTF; CDR3 DNA: TGCGCCAGCAGCTTGGCCATGGACAGGGGCCTCTATGGCTACACCTTC
J gene: TRBJ1-6; D gene: NA; V gene: TRBV7-9; clone size: NA; CDR3 protein: CASSLATGDSPLHF; CDR3 DNA: TGTGCCAGCAGCTTAGCGACGGGGGATTCACCCCTCCACTTT
J gene: TRBJ2-1; D gene: NA; V gene: TRBV6-5; clone size: NA; CDR3 protein: CASSYFGGRNEQFF; CDR3 DNA: TGTGCCAGCAGTTACTTCGGGGGAAGGAATGAGCAGTTCTTC
J gene: TRBJ1-1; D gene: NA; V gene: TRBV15; clone size: once; CDR3 protein: CASRLGAVNTEAFF; CDR3 DNA: TGTGCCTCCAGACTGGGTGCGGTGAACACTGAAGCTTTCTTT
J gene: TRBJ2-7; D gene: NA; V gene: TRBV6-2/TRBV6-3; clone size: NA; CDR3 protein: CASSYLGEYEQYF; CDR3 DNA: TGTGCCAGCAGTTATCTGGGCGAATACGAGCAGTACTTC
J gene: TRBJ1-4; D gene: TRBD1; V gene: TRBV19; clone size: NA; CDR3 protein: CASSISGQGDGKLFF; CDR3 DNA: TGTGCCAGTAGTATCTCAGGACAGGGGGATGGAAAACTGTTTTTT
J gene: TRBJ1-1; D gene: NA; V gene: TRBV18; clone size: NA; CDR3 protein: CASSGGNTEAFF; CDR3 DNA: TGTGCCAGCTCAGGGGGAAACACTGAAGCTTTCTTT
J gene: TRBJ1-5; D gene: NA; V gene: TRBV6-5; clone size: NA; CDR3 protein: CASGPSQGRPQHF; CDR3 DNA: TGTGCCAGCGGGCCCTCCCAGGGGCGGCCCCAGCATTTT
J gene: TRBJ1-5; D gene: TRBD1; V gene: TRBV5-8; clone size: NA; CDR3 protein: CASSYYSGTGNQPQHF; CDR3 DNA: TGTGCCAGCAGCTACTATTCAGGGACAGGGAATCAGCCCCAGCATTTT
J gene: TRBJ2-1; D gene: NA; V gene: TRBV7-7; clone size: NA; CDR3 protein: CASSPGPVGTGEQFF; CDR3 DNA: TGTGCCAGCAGCCCCGGACCAGTGGGCACAGGTGAGCAGTTCTTC
J gene: TRBJ2-7; D gene: NA; V gene: TRBV28; clone size: NA; CDR3 protein: CASSFQGGSYEQYF; CDR3 DNA: TGTGCCAGCAGTTTTCAGGGGGGGTCCTACGAGCAGTACTTC
J gene: TRBJ1-1; D gene: TRBD1; V gene: TRBV5-1; clone size: NA; CDR3 protein: CASSRGRDRVTTEAFF; CDR3 DNA: TGCGCCAGCAGCCGGGGGCGGGACAGGGTGACCACTGAAGCTTTCTTT
J gene: TRBJ2-7; D gene: TRBD2; V gene: TRBV27; clone size: NA; CDR3 protein: CASSPYSAGGYEQYF; CDR3 DNA: TGTGCCAGCAGTCCCTACTCCGCGGGAGGCTACGAGCAGTACTTC
J gene: TRBJ2-7; D gene: NA; V gene: TRBV4-1; clone size: NA; CDR3 protein: CASSPEPGQRSYEQYF; CDR3 DNA: TGCGCCAGCAGCCCGGAACCGGGCCAACGCTCCTACGAGCAGTACTTC
J gene: TRBJ1-1; D gene: NA; V gene: TRBV5-1; clone size: NA; CDR3 protein: CASSARDSRMNTEAFF; CDR3 DNA: TGCGCCAGCAGCGCCCGGGACTCCCGCATGAACACTGAAGCTTTCTTT
J gene: TRBJ1-1; D gene: NA; V gene: TRBV9; clone size: once; CDR3 protein: CASSVGVPRAEAFF; CDR3 DNA: TGTGCCAGCAGCGTAGGAGTCCCGAGGGCTGAAGCTTTCTTT
J gene: TRBJ1-2; D gene: TRBD1; V gene: TRBV5-1; clone size: NA; CDR3 protein: CASSFGPGGSSTGGYGYTF; CDR3 DNA: TGCGCCAGCAGCTTCGGTCCAGGAGGGTCCTCAACAGGGGGATATGGCTACACCTTC
J gene: TRBJ2-7; D gene: TRBD2; V gene: TRBV4-1; clone size: NA; CDR3 protein: CASSQGLPGLDSYEQYF; CDR3 DNA: TGCGCCAGCAGCCAAGGATTACCGGGACTAGACTCCTACGAGCAGTACTTC
J gene: TRBJ2-1; D gene: NA; V gene: TRBV6-5; clone size: once; CDR3 protein: CASRLALGDEQFF; CDR3 DNA: TGTGCCAGCCGTTTAGCGCTCGGCGATGAGCAGTTCTTC
J gene: TRBJ2-1; D gene: NA; V gene: TRBV19; clone size: NA; CDR3 protein: CASSIVSGNEQFF; CDR3 DNA: TGTGCCAGTAGTATAGTAAGCGGCAATGAGCAGTTCTTC
J gene: TRBJ2-7; D gene: NA; V gene: TRBV5-6; clone size: NA; CDR3 protein: CASSLTSFRGYSYEQYF; CDR3 DNA: TGTGCCAGCAGCTTGACTAGCTTCAGGGGTTACTCCTACGAGCAGTACTTC
J gene: TRBJ2-5; D gene: NA; V gene: TRBV5-1; clone size: NA; CDR3 protein: CASSLSGGQETQYF; CDR3 DNA: TGCGCCAGCAGCTTGTCTGGGGGGCAAGAGACCCAGTACTTC
J gene: TRBJ1-5; D gene: NA; V gene: TRBV19; clone size: few; CDR3 protein: CASSLAGNQPQHF; CDR3 DNA: TGTGCCAGTAGTCTCGCGGGGAATCAGCCCCAGCATTTT